These 21 T cell receptor beta chains were sequenced from one sample in a study of cytomegalovirus exposure and HLA in healthy donors. In the PCR, 60 Vbeta and 13 Jbeta primers were used. The protocol was immunoSEQ multiplex PCR, while the TCRdb copy is restricted to in-frame clones and leaves out a portion. This table has fewer than 110,000 clones, around 66% appearing once. Sequencing used PBMCs. The receptors originated from a woman aged 45-65 years in good health and CMV-seronegative.

This clone was counted a few times. The chain carries TRBV9 and TRBJ2-1; tentatively, D is TRBD1 (5 bases). Trimming stripped 8 bases from V and 3 bases from J, with 18 bases between. Germline V gene lookup returns CDR1 SGDLS and CDR2 YYNGEE. This CDR3 has 15 residues. The CDR3 DNA is TGTGCCAGGACAGTCCGGGTAGACCTCTACAATGAGCAGTTCTTC. Its protein is CARTVRVDLYNEQFF.

This clone was counted once. The chain combines TRBV2 with TRBJ1-1; D gene ambiguous. CDR1 is SNHLY, CDR2 FYNNEI, per germline. CDR3 length equals 14 residues. Deletions cut 2 bases from V and 4 bases from J, with 11 bases between. DNA for the CDR3: TGTGCCAGCAGTGAAACCGAGAGAGGCACTGAAGCTTTCTTT. Its translation is CASSETERGTEAFF.

The chain joins TRBV28 to TRBJ2-1, with TRBD1 as a possible D gene (6 bases). Germline V gene lookup returns CDR1 MDHEN and CDR2 SYDVKM. This CDR3 is built from 14 residues. The V end lost 3 bases, the J end lost 11 bases, and 17 bases lay between the germline ends. The CDR3 sequence: CASSFPNRDKKQFF. The CDR3 bases are TGTGCCAGCAGTTTCCCCAACCGGGACAAGAAGCAGTTCTTC.

This clone was seen only a few times. The CDR3 protein is CATSRRELPYEQYF. CDR3 DNA: TGTGCCACCAGCAGGAGGGAGTTACCCTACGAGCAGTACTTC. J is TRBJ2-7 and V is TRBV15; TRBD2 might be the D (5 bases). The V gene's germline CDR1 is LNHNV and CDR2 YYDKDF (reference sequence). The germline V and J ends were trimmed by 3 bases and 2 bases, with 11 bases remaining between them. This CDR3 has 14 amino acids.

This clone was found a few times. This chain links TRBV19 with TRBJ2-7; 8 bases are a match to TRBD2. After removal of 5 bases from V and 3 bases from J, the junction contained 12 bases not matched to a gene. This CDR3 has 16 amino acids. From germline, CDR1 is LNHDA and CDR2 SQIVND (reference sequence). The DNA of the CDR3 is TGTGCCAGTAGTCCCGGGGGGGCGGGTACGATCTACGAGCAGTACTTC. It is translated as CASSPGGAGTIYEQYF.

This clone is a singleton in its sample. The rearrangement links TRBV6-1 to TRBJ2-7, with 8 bases fitting TRBD1. This CDR3 comprises 15 residues. Germline V gene lookup returns CDR1 MNHNS and CDR2 SASEGT. After removal of 1 base from V and 0 bases from J, the junction contained 2 bases not matched to a gene. CDR3 residues: CASSEVQGASYEQYF. CDR3 in DNA: TGTGCCAGCAGTGAAGTTCAGGGGGCCTCCTACGAGCAGTACTTC.

The rearrangement joins TRBV6-6 to TRBJ2-7, with D possibly matching TRBD2 (5 bases). Germline V gene data show CDR1 as MNHNY and CDR2 as SVGAGI (reference sequence). The V gene lost 6 bases and the J gene lost 4 bases, with 16 bases spanning the gap. The length of the CDR3 is 14 residues. DNA for the CDR3: TGTGCCAGCAGAAGATCCAACGGGGATTACGAGCAGTACTTC. It yields the protein CASRRSNGDYEQYF.

The chain employs TRBV5-1 and TRBJ2-1, with 7 bases matching TRBD1. V was pared by 2 bases and J by 8 bases, with 10 bases of the junction left unmatched. The CDR3 is 15 amino acids. CDR1 is SGHRS, CDR2 YFSETQ, per germline. CDR3 sequence reads: CASSLQDRVLDEQFF. CDR3 DNA sequence: TGCGCCAGCAGCTTACAAGACAGGGTACTCGATGAGCAGTTCTTC.

The chain joins TRBV28 to TRBJ2-7, with TRBD2 as a possible D gene (7 bases). The CDR3 extends over 14 amino acids. V was clipped by 8 bases and J by 3 bases, with 17 bases between them. The V gene's germline CDR1 is MDHEN and CDR2 SYDVKM. The CDR3 bases are TGTGCCAGCGGGAGGGCAGGGGTCCACTACGAGCAGTACTTC. This sequence encodes CASGRAGVHYEQYF.

This chain's CDR3 is CASRSRGVGETQYF. DNA of the CDR3: TGTGCCAGCAGGTCCAGGGGAGTCGGAGAGACCCAGTACTTC. The chain joins TRBV4-2 to TRBJ2-5, with TRBD1 as a possible D gene (6 bases). The CDR3 covers 14 residues. Germline V lookup: CDR1 LGHNA, CDR2 YNFKEQ. Trimming took 6 bases from V and 4 from J, leaving 15 bases between them.

The chain carries TRBV5-5 and TRBJ1-1; the D gene is possibly TRBD1 (6 bases). The V and J ends lost 0 bases and 7 bases respectively, with 16 bases between them. This CDR3 has 15 residues. Per germline, CDR1 SGHKS and CDR2 YYEKEE (reference sequence). As DNA, the CDR3 is TGTGCCAGCAGCTTGGCCTCGGACAGAACGGGTGAAGCTTTCTTT. This sequence encodes CASSLASDRTGEAFF. Together with reference TRBV5-5 and TRBJ1-1, the CDR3 gives the full variable domain: DAGVTQSPTHLIKTRGQQVTLRCSPISGHKSVSWYQQVLGQGPQFIFQYYEKEERGRGNFPDRFSARQFPNYSSELNVNALLLGDSALYLCASSLASDRTGEAFFGQGTRLTVV.

The chain uses TRBV28 and TRBJ2-2; 10 bases line up with TRBD2. V trimming: 2 bases; J trimming: 7 bases; junction bases outside the gene matches: 7. The CDR3 length is 16 residues. Germline lookup yields CDR1 MDHEN and CDR2 SYDVKM. The CDR3 DNA reads TGTGCCAGCAGTTTAGGGCTAGCGGGAGTTAACGGGGAGCTGTTTTTT. It yields the protein CASSLGLAGVNGELFF.

The rearrangement joins TRBV6-6 to TRBJ1-5; D gene ambiguous. CDR1 MNHNY and CDR2 SVGAGI come from the germline V gene (reference sequence). The CDR3 is made up of 13 amino acids. V was cut by 6 bases and J by 3 bases, with 9 bases left in between. The CDR3 spells CASRVQYNQPQHF. CDR3 sequence (DNA): TGTGCCAGCAGGGTACAGTACAATCAGCCCCAGCATTTT.

The chain recombines TRBV7-9 with TRBJ2-1, with D tentatively TRBD1 (6 bases). There are 17 residues in the CDR3. Germline CDR1 is SEHNR and CDR2 is FQNEAQ (reference sequence). V shed 1 base and J shed 7 bases, with 20 bases lying between them. This CDR3 is CASSLDLRGRGWNEQFF. The DNA for the CDR3 is TGTGCCAGCAGCTTAGATCTCCGGGGCAGGGGTTGGAATGAGCAGTTCTTC.

Note on this clone: The sample contains more than one DNA sequence encoding this CDR3. V is TRBV27 and J is TRBJ2-1; 8 positions match TRBD2. The CDR3 has 14 amino acids. From germline, CDR1 is MNHEY and CDR2 SMNVEV (reference sequence). Germline trimming cut 8 bases from V and 3 bases from J; bases unmatched to any gene: 6. The CDR3 DNA sequence: TGTGCCAGCGGGACCAGCGGGAGCTACAATGAGCAGTTCTTC. This codes for CASGTSGSYNEQFF.

The chain combines TRBV11-1 with TRBJ1-2; D call uncertain. Germline-derived CDR1 and CDR2 are SGHAT and FQDESV (reference sequence). The CDR3 contains 15 residues. Trimming pared 5 bases from V and 5 bases from J, leaving 18 bases between. CDR3: CASSPGIGSGYGYTF. The CDR3 DNA is TGTGCCAGCAGCCCGGGGATTGGGTCCGGTTATGGCTACACCTTC.

The CDR3 here is CASSQGFDSNEQFF. The CDR3, as DNA: TGTGCCAGCAGCCAAGGTTTCGACTCCAATGAGCAGTTCTTC. This rearrangement joins TRBV16 to TRBJ2-1; D remains ambiguous. Germline CDR1 reads KGHSY; CDR2 reads FQNENV. The V end lost 2 bases, the J end lost 6 bases, and 11 bases lay between the germline ends. The CDR3 runs to 14 residues.

The count of this clone is one. The chain has TRBV2 and TRBJ1-5; weak D call: TRBD1 (5 bases). The CDR3 runs to 14 residues. Trimming removed 2 bases from V and 5 bases from J, with 10 bases in between. Germline values: CDR1 SNHLY, CDR2 FYNNEI. The CDR3 reads CASSESTRDQPQHF. For the CDR3, the DNA is TGTGCCAGCAGTGAATCTACCAGGGATCAGCCCCAGCATTTT.

This clone was counted a few times. The chain employs TRBV4-1 and TRBJ1-5; no firm D call. This CDR3 has 14 residues. The V gene lost 3 bases and the J gene lost 7 bases, with 13 bases spanning the gap. CDR1 and CDR2 from the germline V gene are MGHRA and YSYEKL. The CDR3 DNA follows: TGCGCCAGCAGCCATCCTATGGCTAGACAGCCCCAGCATTTT. Its translation is CASSHPMARQPQHF.

This clone was counted between two and nine times. Here the CDR3 reads CASSLGQGQNIQYF. Written as DNA, the CDR3 is TGCGCCAGCAGCTTGGGACAGGGGCAAAACATTCAGTACTTC. The V call is TRBV5-1, the J call TRBJ2-4; TRBD1 matches at 8 bases. V shed 0 bases and J 5 bases; nucleotides not matched to a gene: 1. The CDR3 is 14 residues long. From germline, CDR1 is SGHRS and CDR2 YFSETQ.

The rearrangement links TRBV28 to TRBJ1-5; 8 positions agree with TRBD1. V shed 3 bases and J 7 bases; nucleotides not matched to a gene: 8. This CDR3 has 15 residues. Germline V gene sequence: CDR1 MDHEN, CDR2 SYDVKM. The CDR3 DNA follows: TGTGCCAGCAGTTTTCAGTCAGGGGGCGGGCAGCCCCAGCATTTT. This encodes CASSFQSGGGQPQHF.